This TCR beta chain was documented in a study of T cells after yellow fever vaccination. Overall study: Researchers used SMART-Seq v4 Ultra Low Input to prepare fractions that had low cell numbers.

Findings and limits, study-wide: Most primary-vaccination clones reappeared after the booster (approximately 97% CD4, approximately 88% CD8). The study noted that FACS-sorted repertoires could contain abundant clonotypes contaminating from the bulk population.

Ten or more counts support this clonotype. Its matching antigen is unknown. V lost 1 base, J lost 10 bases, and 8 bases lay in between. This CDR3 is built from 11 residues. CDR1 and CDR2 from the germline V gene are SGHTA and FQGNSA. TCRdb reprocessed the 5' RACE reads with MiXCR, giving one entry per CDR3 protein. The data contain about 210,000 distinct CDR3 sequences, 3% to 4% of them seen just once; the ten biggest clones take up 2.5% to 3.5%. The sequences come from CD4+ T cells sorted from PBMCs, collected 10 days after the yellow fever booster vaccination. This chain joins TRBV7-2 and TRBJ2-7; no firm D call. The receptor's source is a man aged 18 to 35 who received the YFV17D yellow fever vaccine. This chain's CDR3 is CASSLGPHQYF. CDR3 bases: TGTGCCAGCAGCTTAGGGCCCCATCAGTACTTC.